This T cell receptor (beta chain) was obtained from a study of blood T cell repertoires in COVID-19. On the study more broadly: Sites across the United States, Italy and Spain contributed samples from acute and convalescent COVID-19.

The CDR3 has 11 residues. With 5 bases removed from V and 6 bases from J, the gap between germline ends came to 9 bases. Per the germline V gene, CDR1 is SQVTM and CDR2 is ANQGSEA. Sequenced by immunoSEQ multiplex PCR; TCRdb stores in-frame clones only, minus some. Seen here are about 110,000 clones, roughly 88% observed once, and the top ten hold roughly 6.6%. Specimen: peripheral blood. The source is a man in his fifties or sixties with active or convalescent COVID-19. This chain connects TRBV29-1 to TRBJ2-3; D is unclear. The DNA for the CDR3 is TGCAGCGTTATAGAAACGGATACGCAGTATTTT. Translation: CSVIETDTQYF.